Below, 8 T cell receptor beta chains from the same sample are listed, as sequenced in a study of T-cell memory formation after mild COVID-19. TCRdb re-analysed the 5' RACE reads in MiXCR, keeping a single row per CDR3 protein. The table includes tens of thousands of distinct CDR3 sequences, about 27% detected once. Sequenced material: PBMCs or a T cell subset sorted from them (not recorded which). The receptors stem from a man between 18 and 35 years old who had mild COVID-19 (a few samples of this study predate the infection). Cell type and time point are not known.

This clonotype has only a few counts. The chain links TRBV19 to TRBJ1-6, with no clear D. Trimming took off 5 bases at V and 7 bases at J, with 9 bases between the two ends. This CDR3 region has 13 residues. The germline V gene encodes CDR1 LNHDA and CDR2 SQIVND (reference sequence). The CDR3 coding sequence is TGTGCCAGTAGTCTCACGGAGAATTCACCCCTCCACTTT. Translated: CASSLTENSPLHF.

This chain links TRBV7-9 with TRBJ2-6; D is possibly TRBD1 or TRBD2 (5 bases each). CDR1 and CDR2 from the germline V gene are SEHNR and FQNEAQ (reference sequence). CDR3 size: 16 residues. V was clipped by 5 bases and J by 0 bases, with 11 bases between them. CDR3: CASSPRGISGANVLTF. CDR3 nucleotide sequence: TGTGCCAGCAGCCCGAGGGGTATCTCTGGGGCCAACGTCCTGACTTTC.

This clonotype came up a few times. The V gene is TRBV5-1, the J gene TRBJ2-7; perhaps TRBD1 as D (6 bases). Germline V CDR1 and CDR2: SGHRS, YFSETQ. V dropped 2 bases and J dropped 5 bases, with 14 bases sitting between them. This CDR3 has 14 amino acids. In DNA form, the CDR3 reads TGCGCCAGCAGCTTCGGTGGGGGCGACCACGAGCAGTACTTC. It specifies CASSFGGGDHEQYF.

This sequence joins TRBV27 and TRBJ2-1; 7 bases fit TRBD2. Germline V gene data show CDR1 as MNHEY and CDR2 as SMNVEV (reference sequence). This CDR3 spans 13 amino acids. Losses at the gene ends were 5 bases for V and 10 bases for J; bases not matched to a gene: 8. The CDR3 sequence is CASSPTWRGEQFF. Written as DNA, the CDR3 is TGTGCCAGCAGTCCGACCTGGCGGGGGGAGCAGTTCTTC.

In its sample, this clonotype was seen once. V usage is TRBV7-9 and J usage is TRBJ1-5; no clear D. CDR1 SEHNR and CDR2 FQNEAQ come from the germline V gene (reference sequence). The germline V and J ends were trimmed by 4 bases and 5 bases, with 12 bases remaining between them. This CDR3 has 14 residues. CDR3 in amino acids: CASSSSQEYQPQHF. As DNA, the CDR3 is TGTGCCAGCAGCTCCTCCCAGGAATATCAGCCCCAGCATTTT.

The chain carries TRBV27 and TRBJ1-5; D is unresolved. The V gene lost 3 bases and the J gene lost 1 base, with 7 bases spanning the gap. The CDR3 spans 14 residues. Germline V gene sequence: CDR1 MNHEY, CDR2 SMNVEV (reference sequence). The CDR3 nucleotides are TGTGCCAGCAGTTTGGGATACAGCAATCAGCCCCAGCATTTT. This translates into CASSLGYSNQPQHF.

The chain has TRBV29-1 and TRBJ2-2; maybe TRBD1 (6 bases). The CDR3 totals 12 residues. V was cut by 7 bases and J by 1 base, with 7 bases left in between. Germline V gene sequence: CDR1 SQVTM, CDR2 ANQGSEA. CDR3 coding DNA: TGCAGCGCGGGACAGAACACCGGGGAGCTGTTTTTT. Encoded protein: CSAGQNTGELFF.

The chain combines TRBV7-4 with TRBJ1-4; 8 bases map to TRBD1. V lost 5 bases to trimming and J lost 7 bases; unmatched junction nucleotides: 12. The CDR3 runs to 16 residues. Germline CDR1 and CDR2: SGHVT and SQSDAQ. The CDR3 sequence: CASSLTPDRVGEKLFF. DNA for the CDR3: TGTGCCAGCAGCCTCACCCCGGACAGGGTGGGTGAAAAACTGTTTTTT.